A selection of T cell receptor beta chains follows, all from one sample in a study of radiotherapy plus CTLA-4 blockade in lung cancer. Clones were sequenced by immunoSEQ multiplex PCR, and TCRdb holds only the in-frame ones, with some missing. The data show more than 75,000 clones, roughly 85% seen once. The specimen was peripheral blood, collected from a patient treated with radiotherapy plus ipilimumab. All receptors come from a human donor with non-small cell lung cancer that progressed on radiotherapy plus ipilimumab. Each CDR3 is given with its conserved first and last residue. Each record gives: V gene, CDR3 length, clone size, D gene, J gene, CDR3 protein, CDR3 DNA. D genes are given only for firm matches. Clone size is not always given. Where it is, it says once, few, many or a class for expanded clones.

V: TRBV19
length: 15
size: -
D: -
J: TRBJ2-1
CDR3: CASAADSQTYNEQFF
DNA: TGTGCCAGTGCCGCGGACAGCCAGACCTACAATGAGCAGTTCTTC

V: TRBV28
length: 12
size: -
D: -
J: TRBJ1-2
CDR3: CASIDANYGYTF
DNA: TGTGCCAGCATAGACGCTAACTATGGCTACACCTTC

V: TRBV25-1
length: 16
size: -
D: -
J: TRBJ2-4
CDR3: CASSEGAGASKNIQYF
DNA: TGTGCCAGCAGTGAGGGGGCGGGGGCCTCCAAAAACATTCAGTACTTC

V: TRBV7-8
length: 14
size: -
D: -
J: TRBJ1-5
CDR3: CASSLSVDNQPQHF
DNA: TGTGCCAGCAGCTTATCGGTGGACAATCAGCCCCAGCATTTT

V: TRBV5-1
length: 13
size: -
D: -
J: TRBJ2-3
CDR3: CASSLQGTDTQYF
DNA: TGCGCCAGCAGCCTACAGGGCACAGATACGCAGTATTTT

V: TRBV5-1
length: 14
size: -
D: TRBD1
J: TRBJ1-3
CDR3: CASSQTGTGNTIYF
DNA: TGCGCCAGCAGCCAGACAGGGACTGGAAACACCATATATTTT

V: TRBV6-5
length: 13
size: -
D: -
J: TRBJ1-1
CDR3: CASTERGRTEAFF
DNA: TGTGCCAGCACTGAACGGGGGAGGACTGAAGCTTTCTTT

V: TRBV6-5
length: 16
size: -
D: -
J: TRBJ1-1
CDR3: CASSYGQGHSFTEAFF
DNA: TGTGCCAGCAGTTACGGGCAGGGACATTCCTTCACTGAAGCTTTCTTT

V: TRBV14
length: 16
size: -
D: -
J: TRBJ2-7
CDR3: CASSQDSGTVSYEQYF
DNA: TGTGCCAGCAGCCAAGATTCCGGGACGGTTTCCTACGAGCAGTACTTC

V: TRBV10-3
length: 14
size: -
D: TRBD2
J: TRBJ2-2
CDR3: CAISREGYTGELFF
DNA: TGTGCCATCAGTCGGGAGGGCTACACCGGGGAGCTGTTTTTT

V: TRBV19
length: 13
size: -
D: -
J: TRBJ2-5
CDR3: CASTPTGGETQYF
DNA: TGTGCCAGTACCCCGACGGGCGGGGAGACCCAGTACTTC

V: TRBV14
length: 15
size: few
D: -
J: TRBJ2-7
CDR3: CASSQDLGDTYEQYF
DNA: TGTGCCAGCAGCCAAGATCTAGGGGACACCTACGAGCAGTACTTC

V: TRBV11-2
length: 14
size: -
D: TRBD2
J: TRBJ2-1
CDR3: CASSAGTNYNEQFF
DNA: TGTGCCAGCAGCGCAGGGACTAATTACAATGAGCAGTTCTTC

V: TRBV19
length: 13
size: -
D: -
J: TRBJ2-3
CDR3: CASSSYRADTQYF
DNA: TGTGCCAGTAGTAGCTACAGGGCGGATACGCAGTATTTT

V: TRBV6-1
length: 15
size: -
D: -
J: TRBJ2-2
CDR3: CASSEGVSSQRELFF
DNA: TGTGCCAGCAGTGAAGGAGTGTCGTCGCAAAGGGAGCTGTTTTTT

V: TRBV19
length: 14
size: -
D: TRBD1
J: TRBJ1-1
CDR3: CASSYDRATTEAFF
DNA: TGTGCCAGTAGTTATGACAGGGCGACCACTGAAGCTTTCTTT

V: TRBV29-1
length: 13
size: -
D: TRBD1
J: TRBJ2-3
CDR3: CSVRQGSTDTQYF
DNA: TGCAGCGTCAGACAGGGGAGCACAGATACGCAGTATTTT

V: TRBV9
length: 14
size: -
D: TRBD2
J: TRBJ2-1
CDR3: CASRPTSGSNEQFF
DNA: TGTGCCAGCAGACCGACTAGCGGGTCTAATGAGCAGTTCTTC

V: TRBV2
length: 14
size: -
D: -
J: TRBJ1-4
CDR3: CASSEQGYYEKLFF
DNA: TGTGCCAGCAGCGAACAGGGATATTATGAAAAACTGTTTTTT

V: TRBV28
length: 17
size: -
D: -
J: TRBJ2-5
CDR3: CASSLVRRLGSQETQYF
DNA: TGTGCCAGCAGTTTGGTAAGGAGGTTGGGGTCTCAAGAGACCCAGTACTTC

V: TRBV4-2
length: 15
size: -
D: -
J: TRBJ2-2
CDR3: CASTRLALNTGELFF
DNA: TGTGCCAGCACCCGTTTAGCCCTGAACACCGGGGAGCTGTTTTTT

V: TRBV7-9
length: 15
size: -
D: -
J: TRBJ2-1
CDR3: CASSLSFLGDNEQFF
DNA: TGTGCCAGCAGCTTAAGTTTTTTAGGTGACAATGAGCAGTTCTTC

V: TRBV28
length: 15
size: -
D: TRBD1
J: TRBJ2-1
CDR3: CASSPPGQGLNEQFF
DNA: TGTGCCAGCAGTCCTCCGGGACAGGGGCTTAATGAGCAGTTCTTC

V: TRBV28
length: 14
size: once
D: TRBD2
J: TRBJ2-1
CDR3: CASNRLAGYNEQFF
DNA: TGTGCCAGCAACCGACTAGCGGGTTACAATGAGCAGTTCTTC

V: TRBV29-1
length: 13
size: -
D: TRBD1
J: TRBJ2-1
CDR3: CSEGTGENNEQFF
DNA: TGCAGCGAGGGGACAGGGGAAAACAATGAGCAGTTCTTC

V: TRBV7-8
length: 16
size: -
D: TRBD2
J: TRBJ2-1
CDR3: CASSSTGGREFGEQFF
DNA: TGTGCCAGCAGCTCAACGGGGGGACGGGAGTTTGGTGAGCAGTTCTTC

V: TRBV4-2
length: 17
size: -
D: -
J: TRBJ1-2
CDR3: CASSQDFGAGTNYGYTF
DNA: TGTGCCAGCAGCCAAGATTTCGGAGCAGGGACTAACTATGGCTACACCTTC

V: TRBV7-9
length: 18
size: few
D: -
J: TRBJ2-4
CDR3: CASSSAEGLDIAKNIQYF
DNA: TGTGCCAGCAGCTCAGCGGAGGGCCTAGATATAGCCAAAAACATTCAGTACTTC

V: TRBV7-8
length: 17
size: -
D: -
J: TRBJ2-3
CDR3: CASSFPLGDSSTDTQYF
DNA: TGTGCCAGCAGCTTCCCTCTTGGGGATTCTAGCACAGATACGCAGTATTTT

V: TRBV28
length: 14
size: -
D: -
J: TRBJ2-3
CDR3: CASSLAGEGDTQYF
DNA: TGTGCCAGCAGTTTGGCGGGTGAGGGAGATACGCAGTATTTT

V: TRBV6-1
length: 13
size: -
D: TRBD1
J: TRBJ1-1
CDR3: CASNPGTGTEAFF
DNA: TGTGCCAGCAATCCCGGGACAGGGACTGAAGCTTTCTTT

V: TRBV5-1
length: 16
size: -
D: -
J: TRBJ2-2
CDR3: CASSFSRSGNTGELFF
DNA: TGCGCCAGCAGCTTTTCCCGGTCGGGAAACACCGGGGAGCTGTTTTTT

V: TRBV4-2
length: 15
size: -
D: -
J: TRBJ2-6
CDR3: CASSTNGAGANVLTF
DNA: TGTGCCAGCAGCACCAATGGGGCTGGGGCCAACGTCCTGACTTTC

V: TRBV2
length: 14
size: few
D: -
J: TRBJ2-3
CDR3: CASQTGGSTDTQYF
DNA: TGTGCCAGTCAGACAGGTGGAAGCACAGATACGCAGTATTTT

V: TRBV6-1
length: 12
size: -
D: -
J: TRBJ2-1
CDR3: CASSAVMDEQFF
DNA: TGTGCCAGCAGTGCGGTAATGGATGAGCAGTTCTTC

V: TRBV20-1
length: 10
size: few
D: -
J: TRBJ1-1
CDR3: CSVVNTEAFF
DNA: TGCAGTGTGGTGAACACTGAAGCTTTCTTT

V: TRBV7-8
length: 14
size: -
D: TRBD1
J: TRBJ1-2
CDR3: CASSVLGQGDGYTF
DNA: TGTGCCAGCAGCGTGCTGGGACAGGGAGATGGCTACACCTTC

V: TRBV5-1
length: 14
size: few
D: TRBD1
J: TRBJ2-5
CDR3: CASSFSDRDETQYF
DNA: TGCGCCAGCAGCTTTTCGGACAGGGACGAGACCCAGTACTTC

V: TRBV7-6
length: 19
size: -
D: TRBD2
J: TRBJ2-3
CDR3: CASSLEGRSWREVTDTQYF
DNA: TGTGCCAGCAGCTTAGAAGGGAGGTCCTGGCGGGAGGTCACAGATACGCAGTATTTT

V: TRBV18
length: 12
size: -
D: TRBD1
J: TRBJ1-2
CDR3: CASSKDRDGYTF
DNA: TGTGCCAGCTCAAAAGACAGGGATGGCTACACCTTC

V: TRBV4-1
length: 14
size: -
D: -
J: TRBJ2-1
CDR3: CASSQDSSYNEQFF
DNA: TGCGCCAGCAGCCAAGATAGCTCCTACAATGAGCAGTTCTTC